These 24 T cell receptor beta chains share one sample of origin, sequenced in a study of T-cell memory formation after mild COVID-19. Each CDR3 protein gets one entry after TCRdb re-called the 5' RACE reads with MiXCR. The repertoire consists of about 110,000 distinct CDR3 sequences, with 9.5% to 15% occurring once and the leading ten covering under 30%. Sequencing was carried out using PBMCs or a T cell subset sorted from them (not recorded which). The origin of the receptors is an adult woman who had mild COVID-19 (a few samples of this study predate the infection). Cell type and time point are not known.

This clonotype was seen ten or more times. This chain joins TRBV5-1 and TRBJ2-1; TRBD2 aligns across 9 bases. Losses at the gene ends were 4 bases for V and 4 bases for J; bases not matched to a gene: 12. The V gene's germline CDR1 is SGHRS and CDR2 YFSETQ. The CDR3 spans 17 residues. The CDR3 region is CASSELGGRAAYNEQFF. For the CDR3, the DNA is TGCGCCAGCAGCGAATTAGGCGGGAGGGCCGCGTACAATGAGCAGTTCTTC. The variable domain in full, with the rest retrieved from reference TRBV5-1 and TRBJ2-1, is KAGVTQTPRYLIKTRGQQVTLSCSPISGHRSVSWYQQTPGQGLQFLFEYFSETQRNKGNFPGRFSGRQFSNSRSEMNVSTLELGDSALYLCASSELGGRAAYNEQFFGPGTRLTVL.

Only a few counts were recorded for this clonotype. The CDR3 here is CASSHGGLRYEQYF. Written as DNA, the CDR3 is TGTGCCAGCAGCCACGGGGGTTTACGCTACGAGCAGTACTTC. The V call is TRBV7-9, the J call TRBJ2-7, with D possibly matching TRBD2 (6 bases). The CDR3 runs 14 residues. V shed 5 bases and J shed 3 bases, with 14 bases lying between them. Looked up from germline, CDR1 is SEHNR and CDR2 is FQNEAQ (reference sequence).

The chain links TRBV5-8 to TRBJ2-7; D remains ambiguous. The CDR3 runs to 14 residues. With 2 bases removed from V and 3 bases from J, the gap between germline ends came to 12 bases. Per germline, CDR1 SGHTS and CDR2 YDEGEE. CDR3: CASSFAQTFYEQYF. CDR3 coding DNA: TGTGCCAGCAGCTTTGCCCAGACTTTCTACGAGCAGTACTTC. The complete variable domain, with remaining parts taken from reference TRBV5-8 and TRBJ2-7, reads EAGVTQSPTHLIKTRGQQATLRCSPISGHTSVYWYQQALGLGLQFLLWYDEGEERNRGNFPPRFSGRQFPNYSSELNVNALELEDSALYLCASSFAQTFYEQYFGPGTRLTVT.

The rearrangement links TRBV30 to TRBJ1-2; no firm D call. The CDR3 totals 13 residues. The V end lost 5 bases, the J end lost 6 bases, and 16 bases lay between the germline ends. Per germline, CDR1 GTSNPN and CDR2 SVGIG (reference sequence). This chain's CDR3 is CAWPGPATDGYTF. DNA of the CDR3: TGTGCCTGGCCCGGACCGGCGACGGATGGCTACACCTTC.

The V call is TRBV7-9, the J call TRBJ2-1, with 8 bases lining up with TRBD2. The CDR3 consists of 18 residues. The germline CDR1 and CDR2 sequences are SEHNR and FQNEAQ (reference sequence). V was clipped by 5 bases and J by 3 bases; unmatched bases: 15. The CDR3 region is CASSAAGLEGFGYNEQFF. Written as DNA, the CDR3 is TGTGCCAGCAGCGCTGCGGGACTAGAAGGTTTCGGCTACAATGAGCAGTTCTTC. The variable domain in full, with the rest retrieved from reference TRBV7-9 and TRBJ2-1, is DTGVSQNPRHKITKRGQNVTFRCDPISEHNRLYWYRQTLGQGPEFLTYFQNEAQLEKSRLLSDRFSAERPKGSFSTLEIQRTEQGDSAMYLCASSAAGLEGFGYNEQFFGPGTRLTVL.

V is TRBV7-8 and J is TRBJ2-1, with TRBD2 identical over 10 bases. CDR3 size: 16 residues. CDR1 is SGHVS and CDR2 is FQNEAQ in the germline V gene. J was trimmed by 0 bases and V by 4 bases; bases with no gene match: 3. The CDR3 loop reads CASSSRTSGSYNEQFF. DNA of the CDR3: TGTGCCAGCAGCTCGAGGACTAGCGGCTCCTACAATGAGCAGTTCTTC. Filled out from reference TRBV7-8 and TRBJ2-1, the complete variable domain reads GAGVSQSPRYKVAKRGQDVALRCDPISGHVSLFWYQQALGQGPEFLTYFQNEAQLDKSGLPSDRFFAERPEGSVSTLKIQRTQQEDSAVYLCASSSRTSGSYNEQFFGPGTRLTVL.

The V gene is TRBV19, the J gene TRBJ2-7; a possible D gene is TRBD1 (5 bases). This CDR3 contains 14 residues. Trimming stripped 3 bases from V and 5 bases from J, with 14 bases between. Germline CDR1 and CDR2: LNHDA and SQIVND (reference sequence). The CDR3 DNA reads as TGTGCCAGTAGTATTACCGCCAGGGTTAACGAGCAGTACTTC. Its protein is CASSITARVNEQYF.

This clonotype was seen many times. The chain has TRBV15 and TRBJ1-1, with D perhaps TRBD1 (5 bases). The V gene lost 1 base and the J gene lost 0 bases, with 15 bases spanning the gap. Germline V gives CDR1 LNHNV, CDR2 YYDKDF (reference sequence). The CDR3 is 17 residues long. The CDR3 DNA reads as TGTGCCACCAGCAGAGTCGACAGACTTCGGGTGAACACTGAAGCTTTCTTT. This gives the protein CATSRVDRLRVNTEAFF.

This clonotype showed up just once. The chain links TRBV4-3 to TRBJ1-2; D remains unclear. Germline V lookup: CDR1 LGHNA, CDR2 YSLEER. The ends were cut back, 3 bases at V and 1 base at J, with 30 bases in the middle. The CDR3 loop spans 21 amino acids. Here the CDR3 reads CASSHPSPEAGSNRDNYGYTF. The CDR3 nucleotides read TGCGCCAGCAGCCATCCCTCACCAGAGGCGGGCTCTAACAGAGATAACTATGGCTACACCTTC.

The table lists this clonotype with a few counts. The CDR3 DNA reads as TGTGCCAGCAGCCAAGAGGGGGGGAGGAGCACAGATACGCAGTATTTT. Amino acid sequence: CASSQEGGRSTDTQYF. The rearrangement links TRBV7-8 to TRBJ2-3; tentative D call: TRBD2 (7 bases). This CDR3 spans 16 amino acids. V gave up 5 bases and J gave up 0 bases, with 15 bases separating them. Germline V gene lookup returns CDR1 SGHVS and CDR2 FQNEAQ.

This clonotype occurred a few times. The chain couples TRBV10-3 to TRBJ2-7; 7 bases are a match to TRBD1. V lost 8 bases, J lost 3 bases, and 7 bases stayed unmatched. The CDR3 spans 13 residues. Germline V gene data show CDR1 as ENHRY and CDR2 as SYGVKD. This chain's CDR3 is CAIGPGGSYEQYF. CDR3 sequence (DNA): TGTGCCATCGGGCCAGGGGGTAGCTACGAGCAGTACTTC.

This clonotype was counted ten times or more. The chain joins TRBV7-2 to TRBJ2-3, with TRBD2 as a possible D gene (5 bases). The V end lost 4 bases, the J end lost 3 bases, and 11 bases lay between the germline ends. The length of the CDR3 is 14 residues. Germline CDR1 SGHTA, CDR2 FQGNSA. CDR3 sequence: CASSSPGKTDTQYF. CDR3 bases: TGTGCCAGCAGCTCGCCCGGGAAGACAGATACGCAGTATTTT. The full variable domain, in which reference TRBV7-2 and TRBJ2-3 provide the parts outside the CDR3, is GAGVSQSPSNKVTEKGKDVELRCDPISGHTALYWYRQSLGQGLEFLIYFQGNSAPDKSGLPSDRFSAERTGGSVSTLTIQRTQQEDSAVYLCASSSPGKTDTQYFGPGTRLTVL.

This chain joins TRBV29-1 and TRBJ1-1, with a possible D match to TRBD1 (5 bases). The CDR3 sequence is 14 residues long. V lost 2 bases and J 5 bases, leaving 15 bases between the germline ends. Per germline, CDR1 SQVTM and CDR2 ANQGSEA. The CDR3 loop reads CSVEIGGGGTEAFF. CDR3 sequence (DNA): TGCAGCGTTGAAATTGGTGGGGGGGGAACTGAAGCTTTCTTT.

This clonotype was detected only a few times. V usage is TRBV6-5 and J usage is TRBJ1-5; D is unresolved. The V and J ends lost 5 bases and 0 bases respectively, with 23 bases between them. The CDR3 has 19 amino acids. Germline assignment: CDR1 MNHEY and CDR2 SVGAGI. CDR3 protein: CASSPIELVGVNSNQPQHF. In DNA form, the CDR3 reads TGTGCCAGCAGTCCTATCGAGCTGGTCGGGGTCAATAGCAATCAGCCCCAGCATTTT.

In this sample, this clonotype is medium-sized. This chain uses TRBV7-6 with TRBJ2-1, with a tentative D call TRBD1 (6 bases). Trimming pared 5 bases from V and 5 bases from J, leaving 19 bases between. This CDR3 region has 16 residues. Germline CDR1 is SGHVS and CDR2 is FNYEAQ. CDR3 residues: CASSLGRGDWNNEQFF. The CDR3 DNA reads TGTGCCAGCAGCCTAGGCAGGGGCGATTGGAACAATGAGCAGTTCTTC.

This clonotype was picked up a small number of times. The V gene is TRBV24-1, the J gene TRBJ1-2; D is unresolved. The CDR3 runs 16 residues. The V and J ends lost 2 bases and 4 bases respectively, with 16 bases between them. The V gene's germline CDR1 is KGHDR and CDR2 SFDVKD. CDR3 amino acids: CATSDSSDSGGYGYTF. The CDR3 DNA reads TGTGCCACCAGTGATTCTTCGGATTCAGGAGGCTATGGCTACACCTTC.

In this sample, this clonotype turned up a few times. The genes are TRBV2 and TRBJ1-1; D unresolved. This CDR3 is 12 amino acids long. Per the germline V gene, CDR1 is SNHLY and CDR2 is FYNNEI. CDR3 sequence: CESGRENTEAFF. CDR3 sequence (DNA): TGTGAAAGCGGAAGAGAGAACACTGAAGCTTTCTTT.

Only a few counts were recorded for this clonotype. The rearrangement links TRBV24-1 to TRBJ2-2, with D tentatively TRBD1 (6 bases). The germline V gene has CDR1 KGHDR and CDR2 SFDVKD. The CDR3 sequence is 16 residues long. The V and J ends lost 0 bases and 2 bases respectively, with 9 bases between them. CDR3 bases: TGTGCCACCAGTGATTTGGGGACACCTAACACCGGGGAGCTGTTTTTT. This codes for CATSDLGTPNTGELFF.

The chain joins TRBV25-1 to TRBJ2-1; D may be TRBD2 (5 bases). The V gene's germline CDR1 is MGHDK and CDR2 SYGVNS. Trimming pared 0 bases from V and 4 bases from J, leaving 13 bases between. This CDR3 spans 16 amino acids. CDR3 sequence reads: CASSEYRSRGYNEQFF. The CDR3 bases are TGTGCCAGCAGTGAATATAGGAGTCGAGGGTACAATGAGCAGTTCTTC.

This sequence joins TRBV29-1 and TRBJ2-7; TRBD1 is a possible D gene (6 bases). CDR1 and CDR2 (germline): SQVTM, ANQGSEA. Trimming removed 4 bases from V and 5 bases from J, with 18 bases in between. The CDR3 extends over 14 amino acids. The CDR3 sequence: CSVAMGTRVHEQYF. CDR3 bases: TGCAGCGTTGCGATGGGGACAAGGGTCCACGAGCAGTACTTC.

This clonotype was counted only a few times. CDR3 DNA sequence: TGCGCCAGCAGCCAAGATCGCGAGGGGTACAATGAGCAGTTCTTC. It codes for CASSQDREGYNEQFF. The genes are TRBV4-1 and TRBJ2-1, with D perhaps matching TRBD1 or TRBD2 (5 bases each). Trimming pared 0 bases from V and 4 bases from J, leaving 10 bases between. This CDR3 is built from 15 residues. Germline loops: CDR1 MGHRA, CDR2 YSYEKL.

This clonotype came up once. V usage is TRBV4-3 and J usage is TRBJ2-7, with TRBD2 as a possible D gene (6 bases). Germline assignment: CDR1 LGHNA and CDR2 YSLEER. This CDR3 comprises 17 residues. The V end lost 0 bases, the J end lost 1 base, and 16 bases lay between the germline ends. The CDR3, as DNA: TGCGCCAGCAGCCAAGATTTGGGGTCAAGCGGGTCCTACGAGCAGTACTTC. Its translation is CASSQDLGSSGSYEQYF.

This clonotype has just one count. The chain is built from TRBV7-8 and TRBJ1-2; D is perhaps TRBD1 (6 bases). Germline values: CDR1 SGHVS, CDR2 FQNEAQ. CDR3 length: 16 amino acids. V lost 1 base to trimming and J lost 3 bases, with 15 bases between them. The CDR3 nucleotides are TGTGCCAGCAGCTTAGTTTCAGGGGTATTGGACTATGGCTACACCTTC. This translates into CASSLVSGVLDYGYTF.

This clonotype was seen just once. This rearrangement joins TRBV4-3 to TRBJ2-3; 7 bases map to TRBD1. This CDR3 comprises 16 residues. CDR1 is LGHNA and CDR2 is YSLEER in the germline V gene. V trimming: 4 bases; J trimming: 2 bases; junction bases outside the gene matches: 9. The CDR3 DNA reads as TGCGCCAGCAGCCCCCTCCCGGGACAGCTCACAGATACGCAGTATTTT. It encodes CASSPLPGQLTDTQYF.